The clone carrying this T cell receptor beta chain has at least ten counts. This record belongs to a study of T cells of healthy individuals. TCRdb reprocessed the 5' RACE reads with MiXCR, giving one entry per CDR3 protein. The table lists about 100,000 distinct CDR3 sequences, approximately 18% of them singletons. The CDR3 contains 13 residues. Trimming left V 0 bases short and J 5 bases short, with 4 bases between. Germline V gives CDR1 SGHTA, CDR2 FQGNSA. This receptor was identified in a human donor in good health. V gene TRBV7-2 combines with J gene TRBJ2-2; the D is unclear. CDR3 region: CASSLAGTGELFF. CDR3 nucleotides: TGTGCCAGCAGCTTAGCGGGGACCGGGGAGCTGTTTTTT. Full variable domain (remainder filled in from reference TRBV7-2 and TRBJ2-2): GAGVSQSPSNKVTEKGKDVELRCDPISGHTALYWYRQSLGQGLEFLIYFQGNSAPDKSGLPSDRFSAERTGGSVSTLTIQRTQQEDSAVYLCASSLAGTGELFFGEGSRLTVL.